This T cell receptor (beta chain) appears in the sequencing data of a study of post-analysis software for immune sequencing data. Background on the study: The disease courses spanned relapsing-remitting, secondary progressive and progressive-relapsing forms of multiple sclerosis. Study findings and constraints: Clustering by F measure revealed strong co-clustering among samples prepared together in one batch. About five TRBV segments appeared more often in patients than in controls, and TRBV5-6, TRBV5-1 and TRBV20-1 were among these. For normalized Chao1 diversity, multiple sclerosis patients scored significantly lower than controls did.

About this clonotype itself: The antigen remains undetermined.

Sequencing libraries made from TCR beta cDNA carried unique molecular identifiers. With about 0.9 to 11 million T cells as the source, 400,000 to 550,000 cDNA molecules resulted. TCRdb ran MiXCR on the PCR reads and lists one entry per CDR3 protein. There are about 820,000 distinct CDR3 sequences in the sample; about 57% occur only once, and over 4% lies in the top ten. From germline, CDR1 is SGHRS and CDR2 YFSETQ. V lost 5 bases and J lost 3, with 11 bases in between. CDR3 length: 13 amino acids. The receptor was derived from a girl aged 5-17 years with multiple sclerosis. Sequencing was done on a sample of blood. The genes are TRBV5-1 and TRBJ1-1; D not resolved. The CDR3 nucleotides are TGCGCCAGCAGGGTTGGGCCGGACACTGAAGCTTTCTTT. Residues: CASRVGPDTEAFF.